Below are 21 T cell receptor beta chains sequenced from a single sample in a study of tumor-infiltrating lymphocytes in primary liver carcinoma. Unsorted whole blood yielded the blood RNA, and germline DNA was also extracted. TCR beta cDNA was reverse-transcribed from around 0.55 ug of total RNA. The reaction used a constant-region primer and ProtoScript II reverse transcriptase. For TCR beta, libraries were produced by three nested multiplex PCR rounds using slightly modified ARM-PCR. With TRBV1-TRBV30 forward primers and a C-beta reverse primer, the first two PCR rounds were run for around 10 cycles each. TCRdb processed the multiplex PCR reads anew with MiXCR; each CDR3 protein has one entry. The sample carries 300,000 to 350,000 distinct CDR3 sequences, about two thirds recorded once. Sample: peripheral blood. The origin of the receptors is a man aged 40-50 years with primary liver carcinoma and hepatitis B virus infection.

The chain carries TRBV30 and TRBJ1-1; perhaps TRBD1 as D (6 bases). The germline V gene has CDR1 GTSNPN and CDR2 SVGIG (reference sequence). Trimming cost V 1 base and J 2 bases, with 8 bases left between them. The CDR3 length is 13 residues. The CDR3 loop reads CAWSGQANTEAFF. The CDR3 bases are TGTGCCTGGAGTGGACAGGCAAACACTGAAGCTTTCTTT.

The chain combines TRBV10-3 with TRBJ1-1; a weak D match, TRBD1 (5 bases). The CDR3 is 13 amino acids. Germline-derived CDR1 and CDR2 are ENHRY and SYGVKD. Between the trimmed V and J ends, which lost 6 bases and 1 base, there was a span of 9 bases. CDR3 sequence (DNA): TGTGCCATCAGAAACGGGGGGAACACTGAAGCTTTCTTT. Protein product: CAIRNGGNTEAFF.

Concerning this clonotype itself: A much larger clone sits a single nucleotide away, making a read error possible. This chain links TRBV6-5 with TRBJ2-2, with 8 bases matching TRBD2. This CDR3 region has 15 residues. CDR1 and CDR2 from the germline V gene are MNHEY and SVGAGI. The CDR3 loop is CASSYNGRAAGEQFF. For the CDR3, the DNA is TGTGCCAGCAGTTACAACGGGAGGGCCGCCGGGGAGCAGTTTTTT.

The chain recombines TRBV6-6 with TRBJ2-5; D is perhaps TRBD1 (5 bases). The germline V gene encodes CDR1 MNHNY and CDR2 SVGAGI (reference sequence). The CDR3 loop spans 14 amino acids. V lost 1 base and J lost 5, with 11 bases in between. The chain's CDR3 is CASSYLGLSETQYF. In DNA, the CDR3 is TGTGCCAGCAGTTACTTGGGGCTGAGCGAGACCCAGTACTTC.

This clonotype was observed a handful of times. In DNA form, the CDR3 reads TGTGCCAGCAGTGGGACTAGCGGGGAGGCAGATACGCAGTATTTT. It translates to CASSGTSGEADTQYF. The chain employs TRBV2 and TRBJ2-3, with 12 positions matching TRBD2. The CDR3 runs 15 residues. Germline CDR1 is SNHLY and CDR2 is FYNNEI. With 4 bases clipped from V and 4 bases from J, the junction kept 3 bases outside the gene matches. The complete variable domain, with remaining parts taken from reference TRBV2 and TRBJ2-3, reads EPEVTQTPSHQVTQMGQEVILRCVPISNHLYFYWYRQILGQKVEFLVSFYNNEISEKSEIFDDQFSVERPDGSNFTLKIRSTKLEDSAMYFCASSGTSGEADTQYFGPGTRLTVL.

Worth noting for this clonotype: This may stem from a read error, because a much larger clone lies one nucleotide away. The gene calls are TRBV6-1 and TRBJ1-2; D remains unclear. This CDR3 has 15 amino acids. Between the trimmed V and J ends, which lost 2 bases and 2 bases, there was a span of 12 bases. CDR1 is MNHNS and CDR2 is SASEGT in the germline V gene. CDR3 nucleotides: TGTGCCAGCAGTGAATCCCGCGCTGGGAACTATGGCTACACCTTC. Translation: CASSESRAGNYGYTF.

For this clonotype: No conserved phenylalanine or tryptophan is present at the end of the CDR3, so a read error is the likely explanation. The chain combines TRBV5-5 with TRBJ2-7, with D possibly TRBD2 on 6 matching bases. CDR3 length: 13 residues. The germline V gene encodes CDR1 SGHKS and CDR2 YYEKEE (reference sequence). V was trimmed by 4 bases and J by 6 bases, leaving 14 bases between them. The CDR3 DNA reads TGTGCCAGCAGCGGAGGGCCAGGCGGCGAGCAGTACTCC. The encoded protein is CASSGGPGGEQYS.

The table lists this clonotype with a few counts. The CDR3 nucleotides read TGTGCCAGCAGAAGTAGACAGGGCCTCGGTAATTCACCCCTCCACTTT. It specifies CASRSRQGLGNSPLHF. The gene calls are TRBV12-3 or TRBV12-4 and TRBJ1-6; 7 bases align to TRBD1. The V gene end was trimmed by 6 bases and the J gene end by 6 bases; junction bases not matched to a gene: 11. This CDR3 contains 16 residues.

The V call is TRBV6-6, the J call TRBJ2-5; D is perhaps TRBD2 (6 bases). Germline lookup yields CDR1 MNHNY and CDR2 SVGAGI (reference sequence). Trimming removed 7 bases from V and 5 bases from J, with 20 bases in between. CDR3 length equals 15 residues. This CDR3 reads CASIQNPGRGETQYF. CDR3 DNA sequence: TGTGCCAGCATACAGAATCCCGGACGGGGGGAGACCCAGTACTTC.

As concerns this clonotype: This may arise from a read error, as a much more abundant clone is one base away. The chain links TRBV4-1 to TRBJ2-3; 8 nucleotides agree with TRBD1. The CDR3 covers 16 residues. Germline lookup yields CDR1 MGHRA and CDR2 YSYEKL. CDR3 sequence reads: CANSQATGASTDTQYF. The CDR3 DNA follows: TGCGCCAACAGCCAGGCGACAGGGGCCAGCACAGATACGCAGTATTTT.

As concerns this clonotype: Sequence at one end of the junction differs from germline and may be a read error. The chain is built from TRBV11-2 and TRBJ2-3, with D uncertain. CDR1 is SGHAT, CDR2 FQNNGV, per germline. The CDR3 has 13 residues. CDR3 sequence reads: CATSSRCTDTQYF. The CDR3 coding sequence is TGTGCTACAAGTTCACGGTGCACAGATACACAGTATTTT.

V is TRBV5-1 and J is TRBJ2-7; D not resolved. This CDR3 comprises 14 residues. Between the trimmed V and J ends, which lost 4 bases and 0 bases, there was a span of 11 bases. CDR1 and CDR2 (germline): SGHRS, YFSETQ. The chain's CDR3 is CASSPNGNSYEQYF. CDR3 DNA sequence: TGCGCCAGCAGCCCAAATGGTAACTCCTACGAGCAGTACTTC.

Turning to this clonotype: One end of the junction is discordant with germline, which a read error may explain. This rearrangement joins TRBV5-1 to TRBJ2-4; maybe TRBD1 (7 bases). This CDR3 spans 14 amino acids. CDR1 is SGHRS and CDR2 is YFSETQ in the germline V gene. The CDR3 DNA is TGCGCCAGCACTACGGACAGGACTAAAAGCATTCAGTACTTC. This sequence encodes CASTTDRTKSIQYF.

As DNA, the CDR3 is TGTGCCAGCTCACGGCGAATCAGGGGACTAGCGGGAGGAGGAGATACGCAGTATTTT. Its translation: CASSRRIRGLAGGGDTQYF. The rearrangement uses TRBV18 and TRBJ2-3; TRBD2 matches at 15 bases. The V segment lost 4 bases and the J segment 5 bases; nucleotides outside the gene matches: 13. CDR1 and CDR2 (germline): KGHSH, LQKENI. CDR3 size: 19 residues.

This clonotype has just a few counts. Compared with germline, one end of the junction differs, possibly owing to a read error. The V and J genes are TRBV11-2 and TRBJ2-5; D is ambiguous. The CDR3 consists of 15 residues. CDR1 is SGHAT and CDR2 is FQNNGV in the germline V gene. The CDR3 sequence: CVSSLRPNYQETQYF. The CDR3 nucleotides are TGTGTCAGCAGCTTGCGCCCTAACTACCAAGAGACCCAGTACTTC.

This clonotype has only a few counts. The chain employs TRBV29-1 and TRBJ2-7; D gene unclear. The CDR3 loop spans 11 amino acids. The germline CDR1 and CDR2 sequences are SQVTM and ANQGSEA. V lost 4 bases, J lost 6 bases, and 10 bases lay in between. Here the CDR3 reads CSVAGSGEQYF. The CDR3 DNA reads TGCAGCGTTGCCGGATCAGGCGAGCAGTACTTC.

This clonotype has more than one count but fewer than ten. The chain uses TRBV19 and TRBJ1-5; unclear D gene. Germline values: CDR1 LNHDA, CDR2 SQIVND (reference sequence). V was trimmed by 3 bases and J by 5 bases, leaving 8 bases between them. CDR3 size: 13 residues. CDR3 in amino acids: CASSIGWDQPQHF. CDR3 bases: TGTGCCAGTAGTATTGGCTGGGATCAGCCCCAGCATTTT.

This clonotype was observed a handful of times. This may come from a read error, since a much larger clone is one base off. The V and J genes are TRBV29-1 and TRBJ1-2, with D perhaps TRBD1 (5 bases). Germline CDR1 is SQVTM and CDR2 is ANQGSEA. The CDR3 runs to 13 residues. This chain's CDR3 is CSVTLGGDYDYTF. CDR3 in DNA: TGCAGCGTTACTTTGGGGGGAGACTATGACTACACCTTC. The complete variable domain, with remaining parts taken from reference TRBV29-1 and TRBJ1-2, reads SAVISQKPSRDICQRGTSLTIQCQVDSQVTMMFWYRQQPGQSLTLIATANQGSEATYESGFVIDKFPISRPNLTFSTLTVSNMSPEDSSIYLCSVTLGGDYDYTFGSGTRLTVV.

This clonotype has only a few counts. As DNA, the CDR3 is TGTGCCAGCAGCCAAGCGGGAGCCGGCCCAGATACGCAGTATTTT. Translated, it gives CASSQAGAGPDTQYF. The chain employs TRBV14 and TRBJ2-3; a weak D match, TRBD2 (6 bases). The germline CDR1 and CDR2 sequences are SGHDN and FVKESK. Trimming cost V 1 base and J 4 bases, with 12 bases left between them. This CDR3 spans 15 amino acids.

Points on this clonotype: The germline gene is not matched at one end of the junction; a read error may be the cause. This rearrangement joins TRBV4-1 to TRBJ2-7; 7 bases align to TRBD2. CDR3 size: 15 residues. Germline V gene data show CDR1 as MGHRA and CDR2 as YSYEKL. CDR3 bases: TGCGCCAGCAGCCGAGAAGGGAGGGTCCCGTACGAACAGTACTTC. Protein product: CASSREGRVPYEQYF.

This rearrangement joins TRBV29-1 to TRBJ2-7, with 8 positions matching TRBD1. CDR1 and CDR2 from the germline V gene are SQVTM and ANQGSEA. The CDR3 sequence is 14 residues long. Trimming removed 4 bases from V and 4 bases from J; junction bases left unmatched: 9. The CDR3 DNA reads TGCAGCGTTGTAAGCAGGGGGCGAGATTACGAGCAGTACTTC. Protein sequence: CSVVSRGRDYEQYF.